Listed here is a single T cell receptor (beta chain). The antigen is undetermined. PCR used 60 Vbeta primers and 13 Jbeta primers. The method was immunoSEQ multiplex PCR; TCRdb's version includes in-frame clones alone and lacks a portion of them. Of over 150,000 clones listed, almost 85% were seen once; the top ten hold under 5%. The data belong to a study of cytomegalovirus exposure and HLA in healthy donors. Study outcomes and limitations: A classifier reportedly called cytomegalovirus status with high sensitivity and specificity.

Sequencing used PBMCs. The TCR sequence derives from a girl aged 5-17 years in good health and CMV-seropositive.

CDR3 bases: TGTGCCAGCAGCGCCTACAGGGGAGGCTACACCTTC. Translated: CASSAYRGGYTF. The rearrangement joins TRBV11-3 to TRBJ1-2, with 7 nucleotides matching TRBD1. CDR3 length: 12 residues. Germline loops: CDR1 SGHNT, CDR2 YENEEA. Trimming at V came to 5 bases and at J to 8 bases, leaving 5 bases not matched to a gene. The variable domain in full, completed from reference TRBV11-3 and TRBJ1-2, reads EAGVVQSPRYKIIEKKQPVAFWCNPISGHNTLYWYLQNLGQGPELLIRYENEEAVDDSQLPKDRFSAERLKGVDSTLKIQPAELGDSAVYLCASSAYRGGYTFGSGTRLTVV.